This T cell receptor beta chain was profiled in a study of control samples from healthy donors and cancer patients. TCRdb's copy holds only in-frame clones and misses some; the assay was immunoSEQ multiplex PCR. The table shows approximately 90,000 clones, with approximately 95% occurring only once. Concerning this clone: A junction end diverges from the germline sequence, so it may reflect a read error.

The source material was blood. The clonotype comes from a woman aged 25 to 39 in good health.

CDR3 residues: CASSRSSGTENSPLHF. The CDR3 region has the DNA TGTGCTAGCAGTCGAAGTTCCGGGACGGAAAATTCACCCCTCCACTTT. The V gene is TRBV7-7, the J gene TRBJ1-6; D might be TRBD1 (5 bases). Germline V gene sequence: CDR1 SSHAT, CDR2 FNYEAQ (reference sequence). The CDR3 loop spans 16 amino acids.